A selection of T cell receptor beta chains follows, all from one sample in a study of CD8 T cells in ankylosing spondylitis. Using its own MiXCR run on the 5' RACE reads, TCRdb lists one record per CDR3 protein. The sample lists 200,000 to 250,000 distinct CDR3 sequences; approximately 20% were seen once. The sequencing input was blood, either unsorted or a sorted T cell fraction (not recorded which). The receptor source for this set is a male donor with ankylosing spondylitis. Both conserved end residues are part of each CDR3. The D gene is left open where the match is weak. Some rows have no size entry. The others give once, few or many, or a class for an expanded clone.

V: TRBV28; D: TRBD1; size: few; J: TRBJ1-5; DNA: TGTGCCAGCAGTTCCCGACAGGGAAGTAAGCCCCAGCATTTT; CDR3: CASSSRQGSKPQHF
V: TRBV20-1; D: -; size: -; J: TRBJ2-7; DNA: TGCAGTGCTAGAGCCGGGATCGGCTACGAGCAGTACTTC; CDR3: CSARAGIGYEQYF
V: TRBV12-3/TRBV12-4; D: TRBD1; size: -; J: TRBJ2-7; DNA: TGTGCCAGCGGACCCCCGGGGGACAGGGACCCCTACGAGCAGTACTTC; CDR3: CASGPPGDRDPYEQYF
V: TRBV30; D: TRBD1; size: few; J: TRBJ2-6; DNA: TGTGCCTGGAGTACAGGGGCTGGGGCCAACGTCCTGACTTTC; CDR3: CAWSTGAGANVLTF
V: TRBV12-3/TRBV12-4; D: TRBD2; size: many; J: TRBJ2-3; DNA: TGTGCCAGCAGAGGAGTTGCGGGAGACACAGATACGCAGTATTTT; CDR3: CASRGVAGDTDTQYF
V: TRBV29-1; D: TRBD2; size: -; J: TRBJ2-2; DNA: TGCAGCGTTGGACTAGCGGGAGCCGGGGAGCTGTTTTTT; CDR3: CSVGLAGAGELFF
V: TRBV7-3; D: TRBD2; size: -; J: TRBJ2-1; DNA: TGTGCCAGCAGCTTAGGCTCGTGGGACTATAACAATGAGCAGTTCTTC; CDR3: CASSLGSWDYNNEQFF
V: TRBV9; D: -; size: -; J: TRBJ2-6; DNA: TGTGCCAGCAGCGTAGGGGGGTCAGGGATCTCTGGGGCCAACGTCCTGACTTTC; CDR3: CASSVGGSGISGANVLTF
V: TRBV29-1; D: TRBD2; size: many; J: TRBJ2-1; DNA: TGCAGCGTCATAGCGGGAGGTGATGGTGAGCAGTTCTTC; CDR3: CSVIAGGDGEQFF
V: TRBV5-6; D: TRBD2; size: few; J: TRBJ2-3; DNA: TGTGCCAGCAATCAAGCGGGGAGCACAGATACGCAGTATTTT; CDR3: CASNQAGSTDTQYF
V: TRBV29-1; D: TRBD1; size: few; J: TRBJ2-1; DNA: TGCAGCGTTCTCCAGGGGGCATTTGAGCAGTTCTTC; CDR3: CSVLQGAFEQFF
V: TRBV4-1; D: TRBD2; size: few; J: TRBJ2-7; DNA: TGCGCCAGCAGCCCATCGGCGGGGGGTTCCTACGAGCAGTACTTC; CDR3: CASSPSAGGSYEQYF
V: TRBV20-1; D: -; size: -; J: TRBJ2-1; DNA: TGCAGTGCTAGAGGTTCTCGGTCCAATGAGCAGTTCTTC; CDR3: CSARGSRSNEQFF
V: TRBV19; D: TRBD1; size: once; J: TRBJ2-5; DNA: TGTGCCAGCCAGGTGGGACCGGGACAGGCGACGGAGACCCAGTACTTC; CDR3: CASQVGPGQATETQYF
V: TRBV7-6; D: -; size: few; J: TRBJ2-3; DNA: TGTGCCAGCAGCTTAGCTCCGGGCCCTAGCACAGATACGCAGTATTTT; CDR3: CASSLAPGPSTDTQYF
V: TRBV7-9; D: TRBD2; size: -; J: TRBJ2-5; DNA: TGTGCCAGCAGCTCCCGCGGGGGGAACCAAGAGACCCAGTACTTC; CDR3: CASSSRGGNQETQYF
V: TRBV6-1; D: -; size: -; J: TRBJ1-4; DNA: TGTGCCAGCGCTCAGGGGACAACTAATGAAAAACTGTTTTTT; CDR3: CASAQGTTNEKLFF
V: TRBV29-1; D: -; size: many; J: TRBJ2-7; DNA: TGCAGCGTTGAAGATCAGCAGGGATACGAGCAGTACTTC; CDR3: CSVEDQQGYEQYF
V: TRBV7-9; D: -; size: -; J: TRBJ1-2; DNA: TGTGCCAGCAGCTTATTAGTGGCACACGGGGACTATGGCTACACCTTC; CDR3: CASSLLVAHGDYGYTF
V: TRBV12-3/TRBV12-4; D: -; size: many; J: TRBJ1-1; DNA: TGTGCCAGCAGTTGGGGGACACCGAACACTGAAGCTTTCTTT; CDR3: CASSWGTPNTEAFF
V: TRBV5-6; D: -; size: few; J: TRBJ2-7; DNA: TGTGCCAGCAGCGGAGGTTTTATCGGGTCCTACGAGCAGTACTTC; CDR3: CASSGGFIGSYEQYF
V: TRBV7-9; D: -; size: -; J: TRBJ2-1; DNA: TGTGCCAGCAGCTCAGGGACGGTAAACAATGAGCAGTTCTTC; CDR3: CASSSGTVNNEQFF
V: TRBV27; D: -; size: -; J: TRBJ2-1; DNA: TGTGCCAGCAGTTCGCAACGGGGGAATAATGAGCAGTTCTTC; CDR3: CASSSQRGNNEQFF
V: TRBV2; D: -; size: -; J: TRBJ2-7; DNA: TGTGCCAGCAGTGTTCGGGACATCTACGAGCAGTACTTC; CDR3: CASSVRDIYEQYF
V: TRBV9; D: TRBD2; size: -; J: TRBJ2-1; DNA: TGTGCCAGCAGCGTAGTTGGGGGGGGACTAGAGTACAATGAGCAGTTCTTC; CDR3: CASSVVGGGLEYNEQFF
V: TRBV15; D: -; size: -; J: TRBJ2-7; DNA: TGTGCCACCAGCAGAGTAAGTGGCGGGCTGACCCACTACGAGCAGTACTTC; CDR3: CATSRVSGGLTHYEQYF
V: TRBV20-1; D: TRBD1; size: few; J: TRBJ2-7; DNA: TGCAGTGCTTCCATAATAAGGACAGGGCACTCCTACGAGCAGTACTTC; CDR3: CSASIIRTGHSYEQYF
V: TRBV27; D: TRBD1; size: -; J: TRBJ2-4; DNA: TGTGCCAGCAGTCAGACAGGGGGCCAGAACATTCAGTACTTC; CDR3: CASSQTGGQNIQYF
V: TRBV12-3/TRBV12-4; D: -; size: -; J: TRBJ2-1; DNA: TGTGCCAGCGCGGTAGTCCCACTGGATGAGCAGTTCTTC; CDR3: CASAVVPLDEQFF
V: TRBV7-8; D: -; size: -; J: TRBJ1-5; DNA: TGTGCCAGCAGCGCCGGACCCCCCAGTCAGCCCCAGCATTTT; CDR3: CASSAGPPSQPQHF
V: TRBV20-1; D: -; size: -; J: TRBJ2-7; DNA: TGCAGTGCTAGCCGGGACACAAACTACGAGCAGTACTTC; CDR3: CSASRDTNYEQYF
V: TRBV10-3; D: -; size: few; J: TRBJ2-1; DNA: TGTGCCATCAAGGTCGGGGACGTCAACCTGCGCTCCTACAATGAGCAGTTCTTC; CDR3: CAIKVGDVNLRSYNEQFF
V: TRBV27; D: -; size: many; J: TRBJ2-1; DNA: TGTGCGATCCAGGGGGAGGTCTTGGGTGAGCAGTTCTTC; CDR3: CAIQGEVLGEQFF
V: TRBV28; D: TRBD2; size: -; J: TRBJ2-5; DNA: TGTGCCAGCATCCATAGCGGGAGGGCGGGTTCCAAGGGGACCCAGTACTTC; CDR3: CASIHSGRAGSKGTQYF
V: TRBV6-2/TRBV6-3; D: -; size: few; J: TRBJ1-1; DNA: TGTGCCAGCAGTTACCCGAGGGGGGACACTGAAGCTTTCTTT; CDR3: CASSYPRGDTEAFF
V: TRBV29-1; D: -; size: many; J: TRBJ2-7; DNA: TGCAGCGTCGGTACTGATTACTACGAGCAGTACTTC; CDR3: CSVGTDYYEQYF
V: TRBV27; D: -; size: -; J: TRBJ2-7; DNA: TGTGCCAGCAGTTTAGGGTCTAGCAACTACGAGCAGTACTTC; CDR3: CASSLGSSNYEQYF
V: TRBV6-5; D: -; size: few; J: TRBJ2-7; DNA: TGTGCCAGCAGTTACGGTGGCGAGCAGTACTTC; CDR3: CASSYGGEQYF
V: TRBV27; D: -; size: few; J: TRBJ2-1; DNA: TGTGCCAGCAGTCCACGGAGGGACCACAATGAGCAGTTCTTC; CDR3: CASSPRRDHNEQFF
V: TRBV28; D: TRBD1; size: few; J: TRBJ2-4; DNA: TGTGCCAGCAGTCCCCAGACAGGGGGCAGGAACATTCAGTACTTC; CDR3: CASSPQTGGRNIQYF
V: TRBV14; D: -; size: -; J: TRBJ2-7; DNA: TGTGCCAGCAGCCAAGGTCTTGGGTTCTACGAGCAGTACTTC; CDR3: CASSQGLGFYEQYF
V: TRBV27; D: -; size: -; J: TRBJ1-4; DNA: TGTGCCAGCAGTTTATGGACCCCAGACGGCGGACCAAATGAAAAACTGTTTTTT; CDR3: CASSLWTPDGGPNEKLFF
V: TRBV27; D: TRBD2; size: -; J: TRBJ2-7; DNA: TGTGCCAGCAGTCCACTACTTAGCGGGGCCAACTACGAGCAGTACTTC; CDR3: CASSPLLSGANYEQYF
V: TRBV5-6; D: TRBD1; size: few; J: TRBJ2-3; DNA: TGTGCCAGCAGCTTGCTACGGGACAGGTTAGGTGATACGCAGTATTTT; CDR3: CASSLLRDRLGDTQYF
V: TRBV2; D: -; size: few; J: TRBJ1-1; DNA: TGTGCCAGCAGTGAAGCGCCTGTTACCATGGGCCCCGGGACTGAAGCTTTCTTT; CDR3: CASSEAPVTMGPGTEAFF
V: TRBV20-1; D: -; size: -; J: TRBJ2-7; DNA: TGCAGTGCTAGACCCCCTAGCAGGACCGCCTACGAGCAGTACTTC; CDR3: CSARPPSRTAYEQYF
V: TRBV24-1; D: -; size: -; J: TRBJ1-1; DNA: TGTGCCACCAGTGAAAGTGGCAACACTGAAGCTTTCTTT; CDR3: CATSESGNTEAFF
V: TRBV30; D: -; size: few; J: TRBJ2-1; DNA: TGTGCCTGGAGTAACGGAGCGAGTTCCTACAATGAGCAGTTCTTC; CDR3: CAWSNGASSYNEQFF
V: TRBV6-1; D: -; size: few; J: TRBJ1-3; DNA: TGTGCCAGCAGTCTGGTGGGGTCTGGAAACACCATATATTTT; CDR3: CASSLVGSGNTIYF
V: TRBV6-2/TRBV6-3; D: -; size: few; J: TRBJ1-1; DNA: TGTGCCAGCAGCTGGGGCGGTGAAGCTTTCTTT; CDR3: CASSWGGEAFF
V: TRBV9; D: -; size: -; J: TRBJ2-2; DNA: TGTGCCAGCAGCGTAATGGACACCGGGGAGCTGTTTTTT; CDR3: CASSVMDTGELFF
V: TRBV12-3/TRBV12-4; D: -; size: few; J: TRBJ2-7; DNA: TGTGCCAGCAGTTTGGGCAGAACCTACGAGCAGTACTTC; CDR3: CASSLGRTYEQYF
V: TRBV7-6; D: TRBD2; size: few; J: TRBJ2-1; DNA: TGTGCCAGCAGCCCAAGAAGCGGGGGGTCGAGCTCCTACAATGAGCAGTTCTTC; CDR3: CASSPRSGGSSSYNEQFF
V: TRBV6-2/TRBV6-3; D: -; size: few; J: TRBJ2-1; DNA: TGTGCCAGCAGTCTTAGGTCAATCCAATACAATGAGCAGTTCTTC; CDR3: CASSLRSIQYNEQFF
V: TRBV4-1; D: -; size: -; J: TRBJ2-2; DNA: TGCGCCAGCAGCCAAGAACCAGGAGCACCCGGGGAGCTGTTTTTT; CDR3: CASSQEPGAPGELFF
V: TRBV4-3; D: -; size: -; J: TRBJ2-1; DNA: TGCGCCAGCAGCCAAGAGCGGATCTCCTCCTACAATGAGCAGTTCTTC; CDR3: CASSQERISSYNEQFF
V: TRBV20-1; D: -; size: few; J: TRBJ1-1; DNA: TGCAGTGCTAGAGGGGGGGGCGTTGAAGCTTTCTTT; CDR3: CSARGGGVEAFF